The following is a T cell receptor (beta chain) sequence with its context. Profiled with immunoSEQ multiplex PCR; TCRdb holds only in-frame clones, not every one. The table includes some 140,000 clones, about 80% detected once. The sample comes from a study of blood T cell repertoires in COVID-19. About the research overall: Spain, Italy and the United States supplied samples that represented acute and convalescent COVID-19.

CDR1 is LGHDT, CDR2 YNNKEL, per germline (reference sequence). The CDR3 is 15 residues long. Unmatched junction bases numbered 2, after V lost 3 bases and J lost 0 bases. The sample taken for sequencing was peripheral blood. This TCR was recovered from a man in his 60s with acute or convalescent COVID-19. V usage is TRBV3-1 (or the pseudogene TRBV3-2) and J usage is TRBJ2-7; 10 nucleotides match TRBD2. The CDR3 DNA reads TGTGCCAGCAGCCAGGGACTAGCGCCCTCCTACGAGCAGTACTTC. Encoded protein: CASSQGLAPSYEQYF.